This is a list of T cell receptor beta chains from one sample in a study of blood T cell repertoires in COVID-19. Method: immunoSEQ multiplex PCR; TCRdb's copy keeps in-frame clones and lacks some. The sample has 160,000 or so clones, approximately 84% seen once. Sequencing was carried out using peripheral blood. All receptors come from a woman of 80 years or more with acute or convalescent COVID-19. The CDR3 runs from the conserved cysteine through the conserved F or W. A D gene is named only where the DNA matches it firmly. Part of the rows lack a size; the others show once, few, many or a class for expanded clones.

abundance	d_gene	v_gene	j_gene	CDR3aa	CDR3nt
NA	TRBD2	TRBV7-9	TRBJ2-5	CASTPRGGTSGGETQYF	TGTGCCAGCACCCCCCGAGGGGGGACTAGTGGAGGAGAGACCCAGTACTTC
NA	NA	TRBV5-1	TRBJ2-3	CASSFRFGGSADTQYF	TGCGCCAGCAGCTTTCGATTTGGGGGGAGCGCAGATACGCAGTATTTT
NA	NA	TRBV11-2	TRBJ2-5	CASSSDQETQYF	TGTGCCAGCAGCTCGGACCAAGAGACCCAGTACTTC
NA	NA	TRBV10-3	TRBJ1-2	CATYDPARGRGYTF	TGTGCCACATATGATCCTGCTCGGGGAAGGGGCTACACCTTC
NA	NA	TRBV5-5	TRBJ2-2	CASSLLATRGTGELFF	TGTGCCAGCAGCTTGCTGGCTACTCGCGGGACCGGGGAGCTGTTTTTT
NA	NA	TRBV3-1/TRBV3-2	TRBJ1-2	CASSQDGRGSFYGYTF	TGTGCCAGCAGCCAAGATGGTCGAGGGTCCTTCTATGGCTACACCTTC
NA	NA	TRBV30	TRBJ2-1	CAWDPFLGDEQFF	TGTGCCTGGGACCCTTTCTTGGGAGATGAGCAGTTCTTC
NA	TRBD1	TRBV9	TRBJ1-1	CASSPGGPSFSGTEAFF	TGTGCCAGCAGCCCAGGGGGACCCTCATTCAGCGGGACTGAAGCTTTCTTT
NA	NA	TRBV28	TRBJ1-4	CASSPTRSTNEKLFF	TGTGCCAGCAGCCCAACTCGCTCAACTAATGAAAAACTGTTTTTT
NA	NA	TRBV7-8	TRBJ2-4	CASSLMGLENIQYF	TGTGCCAGCAGCTTGATGGGGCTGGAAAACATTCAGTACTTC
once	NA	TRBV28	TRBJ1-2	CASSAQDYGYTF	TGTGCCAGCAGTGCACAAGACTATGGCTACACCTTC
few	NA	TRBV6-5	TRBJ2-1	CASRDYTGNNEQFF	TGTGCCAGCAGGGATTATACAGGGAACAATGAGCAGTTCTTC
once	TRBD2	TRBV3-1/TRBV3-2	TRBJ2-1	CASSLPGTSWQFF	TGTGCCAGCAGCCTACCCGGGACTAGTTGGCAGTTCTTC
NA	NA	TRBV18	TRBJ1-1	CASSPRQEMNTEAFF	TGTGCCAGCTCACCACGACAGGAGATGAACACTGAAGCTTTCTTT
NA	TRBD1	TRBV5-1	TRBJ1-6	CASSSGQGGYNSPLHF	TGCGCCAGCAGCTCCGGACAGGGAGGCTATAATTCACCCCTCCACTTT
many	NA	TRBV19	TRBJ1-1	CASSPFQANTEAFF	TGTGCCAGTAGTCCGTTTCAGGCGAACACTGAAGCTTTCTTT
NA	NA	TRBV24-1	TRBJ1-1	CATSGGGTEAFF	TGTGCCACCAGTGGCGGGGGAACTGAAGCTTTCTTT
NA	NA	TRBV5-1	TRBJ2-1	CASSLSSEQFF	TGCGCCAGCAGCTTGAGTAGTGAGCAGTTCTTC
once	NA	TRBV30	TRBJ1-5	CAFAASSNQPQHF	TGTGCTTTCGCCGCCAGTAGCAATCAGCCCCAGCATTTT
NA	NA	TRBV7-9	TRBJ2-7	CASSLVLVGGEQYF	TGTGCCAGCAGCTTAGTTCTGGTCGGTGGCGAGCAGTACTTC
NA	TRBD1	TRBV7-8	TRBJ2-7	CASSPPGQGQGYEQYF	TGTGCCAGCAGCCCCCCTGGACAGGGTCAGGGTTACGAGCAGTACTTC
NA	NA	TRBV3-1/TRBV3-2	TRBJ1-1	CASSHHGGDEAFF	TGTGCCAGCAGCCACCACGGGGGTGATGAAGCTTTCTTT
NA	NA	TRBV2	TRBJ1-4	CASSGPTTNEKLFF	TGTGCCAGCAGTGGGCCAACAACTAATGAAAAACTGTTTTTT
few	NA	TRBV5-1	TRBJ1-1	CASSIQDQVAEAFF	TGCGCCAGCAGCATCCAGGATCAGGTGGCTGAAGCTTTCTTT
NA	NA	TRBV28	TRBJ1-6	CASSLIQGISSYNSPLHF	TGTGCCAGCAGTTTAATACAGGGAATTAGCTCCTATAATTCACCCCTCCACTTT
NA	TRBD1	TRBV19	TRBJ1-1	CASSIGGQGAGTEAFF	TGTGCCAGTAGTATAGGGGGACAGGGGGCCGGCACTGAAGCTTTCTTT
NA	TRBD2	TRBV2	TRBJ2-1	CASISSGRSNEQFF	TGTGCCAGCATTAGTAGCGGGAGGAGTAATGAGCAGTTCTTC
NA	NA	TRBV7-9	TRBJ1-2	CASSDLRRGGYTF	TGTGCCAGCTCCGACCTCAGAAGAGGTGGCTACACCTTC
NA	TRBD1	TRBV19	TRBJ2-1	CASYPGTAPYNEQFF	TGTGCCAGCTACCCCGGGACAGCTCCCTACAATGAGCAGTTCTTC
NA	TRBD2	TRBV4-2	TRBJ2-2	CASSQLGTSGMIYTGELFF	TGTGCCAGCAGCCAATTAGGGACTAGCGGGATGATTTACACCGGGGAGCTGTTTTTT
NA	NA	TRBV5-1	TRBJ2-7	CASSPGLGSHEQYF	TGCGCCAGCAGCCCCGGACTGGGTTCGCACGAGCAGTACTTC
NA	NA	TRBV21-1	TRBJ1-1	CASSRPGQGVTEAFF	TGTGCCAGCAGCAGACCGGGACAGGGGGTCACTGAAGCTTTCTTT
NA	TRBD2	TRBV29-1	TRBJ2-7	CSARSGRAHEQYF	TGCAGCGCCCGGAGCGGGAGGGCACACGAGCAGTACTTC
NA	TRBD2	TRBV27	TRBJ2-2	CASSLSRLAPTGELFF	TGTGCCAGCAGTTTATCTCGACTAGCCCCCACCGGGGAGCTGTTTTTT
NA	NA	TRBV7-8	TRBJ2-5	CASSTRGTGLQQETQYF	TGTGCCAGCAGCACCCGGGGGACCGGGCTCCAACAAGAGACCCAGTACTTC
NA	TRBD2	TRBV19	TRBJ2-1	CASSPLAGPPNEQFF	TGTGCCAGTAGTCCACTAGCGGGTCCTCCCAATGAGCAGTTCTTC
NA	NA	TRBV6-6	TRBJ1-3	CASTFERMEGNTIYF	TGTGCCAGCACCTTCGAAAGGATGGAGGGAAACACCATATATTTT
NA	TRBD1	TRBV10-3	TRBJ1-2	CAISEGTGRYGYTF	TGTGCCATCAGTGAGGGGACAGGTCGCTATGGCTACACCTTC
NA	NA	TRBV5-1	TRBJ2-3	CASSFSSAVDTQYF	TGCGCCAGCAGCTTCTCTAGCGCCGTCGATACGCAGTATTTT
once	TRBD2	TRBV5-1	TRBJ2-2	CASSSERGMNTGELFF	TGCGCCAGCAGCTCGGAGCGGGGCATGAACACCGGGGAGCTGTTTTTT
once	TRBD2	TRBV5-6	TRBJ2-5	CASSFILAGDLEETQYF	TGTGCCAGCAGCTTTATCCTAGCGGGAGATCTAGAAGAGACCCAGTACTTC
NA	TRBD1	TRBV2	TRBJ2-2	CASSEGQANTGELFF	TGTGCCAGCAGTGAGGGACAGGCTAACACCGGGGAGCTGTTTTTT